The clone carrying this TCR beta chain is medium-sized by share. Its antigen is not known. Only in-frame clones appear in the TCRdb table, and some are missing; sequencing was by immunoSEQ multiplex PCR. The repertoire holds around 13,000 clones, with around two thirds as singletons. The entry originates in a study of tumor-infiltrating lymphocytes in localized non-small cell lung cancer. Looking at the study overall: The cohort mixed smokers and never-smokers, several histologies, and some post-neoadjuvant-chemotherapy samples.

Study observations and caveats: Not all patients were TCR sequenced, owing to tissue quantity.

Trimming removed 6 bases from V and 5 bases from J; junction bases left unmatched: 7. The V gene's germline CDR1 is SNHLY and CDR2 FYNNEI. The CDR3 spans 14 residues. This sequence was found in a human donor with non-small cell lung cancer. Material: uninvolved lung tissue not adjacent to the tumor. The chain has TRBV2 and TRBJ1-1; 9 nucleotides line up with TRBD1. The CDR3 coding sequence is TGTGCCAGCAGCCTCGGGACAGGGCGGACTGAAGCTTTCTTT. Translated: CASSLGTGRTEAFF.